Each of the 10 T cell receptor beta chains below was sequenced from the same sample in a study of CD8 T cells in Susac syndrome. RNA, at about 0.45 to 1 ug, was reverse transcribed with random hexamers. TCRdb re-derived calls from the immunoSEQ multiplex PCR reads in MiXCR, one entry per CDR3 protein. The sample includes under 150,000 distinct CDR3 sequences, approximately 95% of them seen just once. The sample comprised CD8+ T cells from PBMCs. The origin of the receptors is a human donor in good health.

The V and J genes are TRBV28 and TRBJ2-5, with D possibly being TRBD2 (5 bases). Germline V gene lookup returns CDR1 MDHEN and CDR2 SYDVKM. Trimming took 3 bases from V and 2 from J, leaving 13 bases between them. The CDR3 runs to 15 residues. Here the CDR3 DNA reads TGTGCCAGCAGTTTGGAGGACCTTTATCAAGAGACCCAGTACTTC. This encodes CASSLEDLYQETQYF. The variable domain in full, completed from reference TRBV28 and TRBJ2-5, reads DVKVTQSSRYLVKRTGEKVFLECVQDMDHENMFWYRQDPGLGLRLIYFSYDVKMKEKGDIPEGYSVSREKKERFSLILESASTNQTSMYLCASSLEDLYQETQYFGPGTRLLVL.

The chain joins TRBV28 to TRBJ2-4; the match to TRBD1 covers 8 bases. Germline CDR1 is MDHEN and CDR2 is SYDVKM. The V segment lost 4 bases and the J segment 1 base; nucleotides outside the gene matches: 6. This CDR3 comprises 16 residues. CDR3 coding DNA: TGTGCCAGCAGTTCTCGACAGGGGCAGGCCAAAAACATTCAGTACTTC. It specifies CASSSRQGQAKNIQYF. The complete variable domain, with remaining parts taken from reference TRBV28 and TRBJ2-4, reads DVKVTQSSRYLVKRTGEKVFLECVQDMDHENMFWYRQDPGLGLRLIYFSYDVKMKEKGDIPEGYSVSREKKERFSLILESASTNQTSMYLCASSSRQGQAKNIQYFGAGTRLSVL.

V is TRBV28 and J is TRBJ2-7, with D maybe TRBD2 (5 bases). CDR3 size: 14 residues. Germline CDR1 MDHEN, CDR2 SYDVKM. Trimming removed 2 bases at V and 5 bases at J, with 13 bases between. CDR3 region: CASSLRNSVHEQYF. The CDR3 DNA follows: TGTGCCAGCAGTTTACGGAATAGCGTCCACGAGCAGTACTTC.

The gene calls are TRBV12-3 or TRBV12-4 and TRBJ2-7; D may match TRBD1 or TRBD2 (5 bases each). V was cut by 6 bases and J by 2 bases, with 14 bases left in between. The CDR3 covers 14 residues. This CDR3 is CASRGDGGTYEQYF. CDR3 DNA: TGTGCCAGCAGGGGGGACGGAGGAACCTACGAGCAGTACTTC.

The CDR3 nucleotides are TGTGCCAGCAGTTTAGGACAGGTAACCGAGCAGTACTTC. Translation gives CASSLGQVTEQYF. The V call is TRBV12-3 or TRBV12-4, the J call TRBJ2-7; D may be TRBD1 (6 bases). Trimming removed 1 base from V and 6 bases from J, with 10 bases in between. The CDR3 totals 13 residues.

The chain carries TRBV30 and TRBJ2-7; D possibly corresponds to TRBD2 (6 bases). This CDR3 is 11 amino acids long. V lost 3 bases and J 3 bases, leaving 6 bases between the germline ends. Germline V gene lookup returns CDR1 GTSNPN and CDR2 SVGIG (reference sequence). The CDR3 DNA is TGTGCCTGGAGGGGACTCTACGAGCAGTACTTC. Its translation is CAWRGLYEQYF.

The rearrangement uses TRBV27 and TRBJ2-7; no clear D gene. Trimming cost V 7 bases and J 0 bases, with 7 bases left between them. The germline V gene encodes CDR1 MNHEY and CDR2 SMNVEV (reference sequence). This CDR3 is 12 amino acids long. The CDR3 sequence: CASIQDSYEQYF. The CDR3 DNA reads TGTGCCAGCATCCAGGACTCCTACGAGCAGTACTTC.

The chain has TRBV3-1 and TRBJ2-5; D uncertain. The CDR3 runs 15 residues. V was clipped by 0 bases and J by 2 bases, with 10 bases between them. The germline V gene encodes CDR1 LGHDT and CDR2 YNNKEL (reference sequence). CDR3 bases: TGTGCCAGCAGCCAAGAAAGCACAGAACAAGAGACCCAGTACTTC. Amino acid sequence: CASSQESTEQETQYF.

The chain has TRBV27 and TRBJ2-1; the D gene is possibly TRBD2 (6 bases). The CDR3 runs to 16 residues. Trimming left V 5 bases short and J 6 bases short, with 20 bases between. CDR1 is MNHEY and CDR2 is SMNVEV in the germline V gene (reference sequence). As DNA, the CDR3 is TGTGCCAGCAGTACCCCCTCGGGACTCGCGTTCAATGAGCAGTTCTTC. Its protein is CASSTPSGLAFNEQFF.

This chain uses TRBV13 with TRBJ2-3; TRBD2 aligns across 9 bases. Germline values: CDR1 PRHDT, CDR2 FYEKMQ (reference sequence). The CDR3 is 15 residues long. V was pared by 5 bases and J by 1 base, with 4 bases of the junction left unmatched. The DNA for the CDR3 is TGTGCCAGCAGCCCCCGACTAGCGGGCACAGATACGCAGTATTTT. This encodes CASSPRLAGTDTQYF. The full variable domain, completed using reference TRBV13 and TRBJ2-3, is AAGVIQSPRHLIKEKRETATLKCYPIPRHDTVYWYQQGPGQDPQFLISFYEKMQSDKGSIPDRFSAQQFSDYHSELNMSSLELGDSALYFCASSPRLAGTDTQYFGPGTRLTVL.